What follows are 15 T cell receptor beta chains derived from one specimen sequenced in a study of T-cell reconstitution after alpha-beta-depleted transplantation in children. Preparation of the TCRbeta library involved a method that used unique molecular identifiers. TCRdb reanalysed the PCR reads using MiXCR and keeps one entry per CDR3 protein. The sample includes fewer than 700,000 distinct CDR3 sequences, approximately 13% seen only once; the top ten take over 2%. The specimen comprised PBMCs, mostly from graft donor cells, sampled 360 days after TCRalphabeta/CD19-depleted stem cell transplant. All receptors derive from a male patient younger than 18 who had a stem cell transplant for acute myeloid leukemia, so the T cells may come from the graft donor.

This clonotype was seen a handful of times. The chain combines TRBV7-9 with TRBJ2-7; D is uncertain. The CDR3 runs 14 residues. V lost 1 base and J lost 2, with 9 bases in between. Germline CDR1 reads SEHNR; CDR2 reads FQNEAQ (reference sequence). The CDR3 nucleotides read TGTGCCAGCAGCTTAGACACTCCAACCTACGAGCAGTACTTC. Translating it yields CASSLDTPTYEQYF.

The V gene is TRBV29-1, the J gene TRBJ2-2, with a possible D match to TRBD2 (5 bases). Germline V gene data show CDR1 as SQVTM and CDR2 as ANQGSEA. The germline V and J ends were trimmed by 2 bases and 4 bases, with 11 bases remaining between them. The CDR3 consists of 14 residues. CDR3 coding DNA: TGCAGCGTTGAACAGGAGGTGACCACCGGGGAGCTGTTTTTT. Residues: CSVEQEVTTGELFF.

This clonotype appeared a few times. V usage is TRBV20-1 and J usage is TRBJ2-5; D may match TRBD1 or TRBD2 (6 bases each). CDR3 length: 13 residues. Trimming shortened V by 1 base and J by 5 bases, and 11 bases separated the two germline ends. Germline assignment: CDR1 DFQATT and CDR2 SNEGSKA (reference sequence). CDR3 sequence: CSARGGGPETQYF. The CDR3 DNA follows: TGCAGTGCTAGAGGAGGGGGGCCGGAGACCCAGTACTTC.

The CDR3 region is CASSLLGGPYSNQPQHF. CDR3 DNA: TGTGCCAGCAGTTTACTGGGGGGACCATATAGCAATCAGCCCCAGCATTTT. The chain links TRBV12-3 or TRBV12-4 to TRBJ1-5, with TRBD1 as a possible D gene (5 bases). V was trimmed by 2 bases and J by 0 bases, leaving 14 bases between them. CDR3 size: 17 residues.

This clonotype was detected many times. V and J are TRBV28 and TRBJ2-3; 10 nucleotides line up with TRBD2. V lost 3 bases, J lost 8 bases, and 5 bases stayed unmatched. The CDR3 is 14 residues long. Germline CDR1 is MDHEN and CDR2 is SYDVKM. The CDR3 protein is CASSFFIAGGTQYF. CDR3 DNA: TGTGCCAGCAGTTTCTTCATAGCGGGAGGTACGCAGTATTTT.

There are a few counts of this clonotype. The chain recombines TRBV29-1 with TRBJ2-2; the match to TRBD1 covers 7 bases. The CDR3 length is 15 residues. The V gene's germline CDR1 is SQVTM and CDR2 ANQGSEA. Trimming cost V 1 base and J 6 bases; bases outside gene matches: 8. The CDR3 DNA reads TGCAGCGTTGAAGGACGGACAGGAGGTCCCGGGGAGCTGTTTTTT. Its protein is CSVEGRTGGPGELFF.

This clonotype was counted only a few times. The genes are TRBV6-2 or TRBV6-3 and TRBJ2-1, with 7 bases matching TRBD2. V lost 5 bases and J lost 6; bases outside the gene matches: 10. This CDR3 contains 15 residues. Germline V CDR1 and CDR2: MNHEY, SVGEGT. CDR3 coding DNA: TGTGCCAGCAGTGCCACTAGGACTAGTGGCAATGAGCAGTTCTTC. It translates to CASSATRTSGNEQFF.

The chain has TRBV9 and TRBJ2-7; perhaps TRBD1 as D (6 bases). V was clipped by 0 bases and J by 0 bases, with 7 bases between them. CDR3 size: 14 residues. Germline CDR1 reads SGDLS; CDR2 reads YYNGEE. CDR3 amino acids: CASSVVGASYEQYF. For the CDR3, the DNA is TGTGCCAGCAGCGTAGTGGGGGCCTCCTACGAGCAGTACTTC.

This clonotype was recorded at least ten times. V usage is TRBV27 and J usage is TRBJ2-6; 11 bases align to TRBD2. J lost 1 base, V lost 2 bases, and 4 bases had no gene match. Germline assignment: CDR1 MNHEY and CDR2 SMNVEV (reference sequence). The CDR3 runs to 18 residues. This CDR3 reads CASSLNRLAGSGANVLTF. The DNA of the CDR3 is TGTGCCAGCAGTTTAAATCGACTAGCGGGGTCTGGGGCCAACGTCCTGACTTTC.

The V call is TRBV6-5, the J call TRBJ2-5; possibly TRBD1 for D (6 bases). The CDR3 spans 13 residues. Germline V lookup: CDR1 MNHEY, CDR2 SVGAGI. The ends were cut back, 0 bases at V and 7 bases at J, with 9 bases in the middle. CDR3 protein: CASSYSLQGTQYF. In DNA form, the CDR3 reads TGTGCCAGCAGTTACTCCTTACAGGGGACCCAGTACTTC.

This clonotype was counted many times. The chain links TRBV4-2 to TRBJ2-7; the D is unclear. This CDR3 contains 12 residues. From germline, CDR1 is LGHNA and CDR2 YNFKEQ. Trimming shortened V by 0 bases and J by 2 bases, and 2 bases separated the two germline ends. CDR3 region: CASSQDPYEQYF. For the CDR3, the DNA is TGTGCCAGCAGCCAAGATCCCTACGAGCAGTACTTC.

This clonotype was counted only a few times. The chain recombines TRBV29-1 with TRBJ2-2, with D perhaps TRBD1 or TRBD2 (5 bases each). The CDR3 totals 14 residues. From germline, CDR1 is SQVTM and CDR2 ANQGSEA. V lost 7 bases, J lost 3 bases, and 15 bases lay in between. CDR3 loop: CSGGSLGDTGELFF. Written as DNA, the CDR3 is TGCAGCGGCGGGTCCTTGGGGGACACCGGGGAGCTGTTTTTT.

The chain joins TRBV27 to TRBJ2-6; TRBD2 might be the D (5 bases). Germline assignment: CDR1 MNHEY and CDR2 SMNVEV (reference sequence). V shed 5 bases and J shed 0 bases, with 20 bases lying between them. There are 19 residues in the CDR3. CDR3 sequence (DNA): TGTGCCAGCAGTCAAACTAGGTTACCTGCCCTCTCTGGGGCCAACGTCCTGACTTTC. This translates into CASSQTRLPALSGANVLTF.

This clonotype came up many times. The genes are TRBV28 and TRBJ2-5, with no clear D. V was clipped by 4 bases and J by 1 base, with 13 bases between them. Germline V gene lookup returns CDR1 MDHEN and CDR2 SYDVKM. The CDR3 consists of 15 residues. This CDR3 reads CASSSGPASQETQYF. The DNA for the CDR3 is TGTGCCAGCAGTTCAGGACCAGCCTCCCAAGAGACCCAGTACTTC. The whole variable domain, remainder taken from reference TRBV28 and TRBJ2-5, is DVKVTQSSRYLVKRTGEKVFLECVQDMDHENMFWYRQDPGLGLRLIYFSYDVKMKEKGDIPEGYSVSREKKERFSLILESASTNQTSMYLCASSSGPASQETQYFGPGTRLLVL.

The sample holds many counts of this clonotype. The rearrangement links TRBV7-3 to TRBJ2-3; TRBD1 is a possible D gene (5 bases). The ends were cut back, 4 bases at V and 3 bases at J, with 14 bases in the middle. This CDR3 contains 15 residues. CDR1 SGHTA and CDR2 FQGTGA come from the germline V gene. The CDR3 protein is CASSYQGYNTDTQYF. The CDR3 DNA sequence: TGTGCCAGCAGCTACCAGGGCTACAATACAGATACGCAGTATTTT.